Presented here are 18 T cell receptor beta chains from one specimen sequenced in a study of cytomegalovirus exposure and HLA in healthy donors. PCR involved 60 Vbeta and 13 Jbeta primers. The repertoire was sequenced with immunoSEQ multiplex PCR; TCRdb's copy has only in-frame clones and lacks some. The sample lists about 160,000 clones, 80% to 85% occurring once. Material: PBMCs. These receptors were taken from a boy aged 2-15 years in good health and CMV-seronegative.

The rearrangement links TRBV5-1 to TRBJ1-2; the match to TRBD1 covers 8 bases. The CDR3 runs 15 residues. Germline V gene data show CDR1 as SGHRS and CDR2 as YFSETQ. The trim removed 4 bases at V and 4 bases at J, leaving 9 bases unmatched. The CDR3 spells CASSLGQGIPYGYTF. The CDR3 region has the DNA TGCGCCAGCAGCCTCGGACAGGGAATCCCCTATGGCTACACCTTC.

This clone has just one count. The rearrangement joins TRBV9 to TRBJ2-6; 7 nucleotides match TRBD1. Germline CDR1 and CDR2: SGDLS and YYNGEE. J lost 2 bases, V lost 3 bases, and 2 bases had no gene match. The CDR3 has 15 residues. The CDR3 DNA reads TGTGCCAGCAGCGCACAGGGGACTGGGGCCAACGTCCTGACTTTC. Protein product: CASSAQGTGANVLTF.

This sequence joins TRBV5-1 and TRBJ2-3; 11 nucleotides agree with TRBD2. V lost 4 bases to trimming and J lost 4 bases; unmatched junction nucleotides: 5. Germline values: CDR1 SGHRS, CDR2 YFSETQ. The CDR3 loop spans 15 amino acids. CDR3 DNA sequence: TGCGCCAGCAGCGTAGCGGGGGGGAGCGCAGATACGCAGTATTTT. As protein: CASSVAGGSADTQYF.

The chain combines TRBV5-4 with TRBJ1-6, with 7 bases lining up with TRBD1. Germline V CDR1 and CDR2: SGHNT, YYREEE (reference sequence). V dropped 0 bases and J dropped 6; count of bases not matched to a gene: 9. The CDR3 runs 17 residues. The CDR3 DNA reads TGTGCCAGCAGCTTGGGTCAGGGGGTCTCCGTTAATTCACCCCTCCACTTT. This sequence encodes CASSLGQGVSVNSPLHF.

The chain has TRBV4-1 and TRBJ1-2, with 9 bases aligning to TRBD1. After removal of 1 base from V and 0 bases from J, the junction contained 6 bases not matched to a gene. The CDR3 extends over 17 amino acids. Per germline, CDR1 MGHRA and CDR2 YSYEKL. This CDR3 reads CASSQAPGQGTNYGYTF. The CDR3 DNA is TGCGCCAGCAGCCAAGCTCCCGGACAGGGGACTAACTATGGCTACACCTTC.

The V and J genes are TRBV11-2 and TRBJ1-1, with TRBD1 matching over 7 bases. Trimming at V came to 1 base and at J to 1 base, leaving 3 bases not matched to a gene. The CDR3 is made up of 15 amino acids. CDR1 SGHAT and CDR2 FQNNGV come from the germline V gene. The CDR3 is CASSLVGQPNTEAFF. The CDR3 DNA follows: TGTGCCAGCAGCTTAGTGGGACAGCCGAACACTGAAGCTTTCTTT.

J is TRBJ2-4 and V is TRBV7-9; no firm D call. Trimming left V 4 bases short and J 1 base short, with 17 bases between. Germline CDR1 reads SEHNR; CDR2 reads FQNEAQ (reference sequence). The CDR3 covers 17 residues. The CDR3 spells CASSCFNCIGAKNIQYF. CDR3 DNA sequence: TGTGCCAGCAGCTGCTTCAATTGTATCGGGGCCAAAAACATTCAGTACTTC.

This clone was seen a few times. V is TRBV6-5 and J is TRBJ2-7, with TRBD1 identical over 8 bases. The trim removed 5 bases at V and 5 bases at J, leaving 11 bases unmatched. Germline assignment: CDR1 MNHEY and CDR2 SVGAGI. The CDR3 contains 15 residues. For the CDR3, the DNA is TGTGCCAGCAGTGCCTGGACAGGGTCGGCCAACGAGCAGTACTTC. Residues: CASSAWTGSANEQYF.

This rearrangement joins TRBV4-3 to TRBJ2-3; D is unclear. The CDR3 consists of 15 residues. Trimming stripped 0 bases from V and 0 bases from J, with 7 bases between. The germline V gene has CDR1 LGHNA and CDR2 YSLEER. The DNA of the CDR3 is TGCGCCAGCAGCCAAGACCCGGTTAGCACAGATACGCAGTATTTT. Amino acid sequence: CASSQDPVSTDTQYF.

The chain recombines TRBV7-9 with TRBJ1-2, with D perhaps TRBD1 (6 bases). There are 12 residues in the CDR3. Per germline, CDR1 SEHNR and CDR2 FQNEAQ (reference sequence). V lost 1 base and J 9 bases, leaving 9 bases between the germline ends. The CDR3 DNA reads TGTGCCAGCAGCTTAGTTGGGACAAGCTACACCTTC. Amino acids: CASSLVGTSYTF.

A single count supports this clone. This chain joins TRBV5-1 and TRBJ1-1; 7 bases line up with TRBD1. Germline V CDR1 and CDR2: SGHRS, YFSETQ. The CDR3 covers 13 residues. V gave up 1 base and J gave up 6 bases; unmatched junction bases: 3. As DNA, the CDR3 is TGCGCCAGCAGCTTGAGCACAGGGGCTGAAGCTTTCTTT. Amino acids: CASSLSTGAEAFF.

This sequence joins TRBV5-1 and TRBJ1-1, with 11 bases matching TRBD1. Germline CDR1 is SGHRS and CDR2 is YFSETQ. The CDR3 consists of 16 residues. V shed 4 bases and J 5 bases; nucleotides not matched to a gene: 10. The CDR3 region is CASSPSGTGGRTEAFF. The DNA for the CDR3 is TGCGCCAGCAGCCCATCCGGGACAGGGGGACGGACTGAAGCTTTCTTT.

With respect to this clone: Sequence at one end of the junction differs from germline and may be a read error. This chain links TRBV5-6 with TRBJ1-1; 7 bases line up with TRBD1. The CDR3 is made up of 16 amino acids. Germline-derived CDR1 and CDR2 are SGHDT and YYEEEE. The CDR3 reads CASSWGTGVGNSEAFF. In nucleotides, the CDR3 is TGTGCCAGCAGCTGGGGAACAGGGGTAGGGAACAGTGAAGCTTTCTTT.

The chain combines TRBV19 with TRBJ1-2; 8 bases line up with TRBD1. J was trimmed by 4 bases and V by 5 bases; bases with no gene match: 9. Germline V gene data show CDR1 as LNHDA and CDR2 as SQIVND (reference sequence). The CDR3 runs 15 residues. The CDR3 DNA is TGTGCCAGTAGTCCCCGGGACAGGCGAATCTATGGCTACACCTTC. Encoded protein: CASSPRDRRIYGYTF.

The J gene is TRBJ2-1, the V gene TRBV27; D is undetermined. Looked up from germline, CDR1 is MNHEY and CDR2 is SMNVEV (reference sequence). The CDR3 has 15 amino acids. V was shortened by 3 bases and J by 4 bases, with 13 bases between the two germline ends. CDR3 DNA: TGTGCCAGCAGTTTTTTAATAGCTGGGTACAATGAGCAGTTCTTC. Translation: CASSFLIAGYNEQFF.

J is TRBJ1-2 and V is TRBV19, with D perhaps matching TRBD1 (6 bases). The CDR3 runs 15 residues. CDR1 is LNHDA and CDR2 is SQIVND in the germline V gene (reference sequence). Trimming shortened V by 4 bases and J by 4 bases, and 16 bases separated the two germline ends. The CDR3 loop is CASSKRTDRSYGYTF. CDR3 bases: TGTGCCAGTAGTAAGAGGACAGATAGGAGCTATGGCTACACCTTC.

The rearrangement links TRBV30 to TRBJ2-1, with D possibly TRBD2 on 6 matching bases. The CDR3 is made up of 14 amino acids. V was clipped by 1 base and J by 7 bases, with 14 bases between them. Per germline, CDR1 GTSNPN and CDR2 SVGIG (reference sequence). CDR3 protein: CAWSARRTNNEQFF. Here the CDR3 DNA reads TGTGCCTGGAGTGCGCGACGGACTAATAATGAGCAGTTCTTC.

The chain joins TRBV19 to TRBJ2-3, with a weak D call TRBD2 (6 bases). Deletions cut 3 bases from V and 2 bases from J, with 9 bases between. CDR1 LNHDA and CDR2 SQIVND come from the germline V gene (reference sequence). This CDR3 region has 14 residues. CDR3 DNA sequence: TGTGCCAGTAGTATGGGGACTCTCACAGATACGCAGTATTTT. This codes for CASSMGTLTDTQYF.